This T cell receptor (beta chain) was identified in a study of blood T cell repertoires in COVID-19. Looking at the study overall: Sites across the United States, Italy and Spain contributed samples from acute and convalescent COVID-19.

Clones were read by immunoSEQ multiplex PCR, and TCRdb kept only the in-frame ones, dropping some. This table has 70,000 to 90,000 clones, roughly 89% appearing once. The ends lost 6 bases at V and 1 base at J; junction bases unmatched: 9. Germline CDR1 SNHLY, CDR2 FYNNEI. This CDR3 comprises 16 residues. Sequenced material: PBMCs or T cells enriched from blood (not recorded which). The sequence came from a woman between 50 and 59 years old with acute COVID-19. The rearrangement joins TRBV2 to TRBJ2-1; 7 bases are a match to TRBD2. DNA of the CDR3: TGTGCCAGCAGCAAACGTAGCGGGCCTTCCTACAATGAGCAGTTCTTC. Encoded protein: CASSKRSGPSYNEQFF.